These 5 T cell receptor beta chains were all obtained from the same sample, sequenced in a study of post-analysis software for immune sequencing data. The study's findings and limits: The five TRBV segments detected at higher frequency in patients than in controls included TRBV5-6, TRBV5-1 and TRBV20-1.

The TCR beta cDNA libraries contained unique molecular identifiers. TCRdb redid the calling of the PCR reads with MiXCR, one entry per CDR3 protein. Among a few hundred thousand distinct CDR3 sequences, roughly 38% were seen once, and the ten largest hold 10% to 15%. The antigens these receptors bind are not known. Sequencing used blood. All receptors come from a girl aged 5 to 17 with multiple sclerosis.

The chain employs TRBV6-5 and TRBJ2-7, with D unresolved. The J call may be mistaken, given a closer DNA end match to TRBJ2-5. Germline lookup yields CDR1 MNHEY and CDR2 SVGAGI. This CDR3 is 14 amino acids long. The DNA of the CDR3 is TGTGCCAGCAGTTACGGGGATGGCGTAGAGACCCAGTACTTC. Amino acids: CASSYGDGVETQYF.

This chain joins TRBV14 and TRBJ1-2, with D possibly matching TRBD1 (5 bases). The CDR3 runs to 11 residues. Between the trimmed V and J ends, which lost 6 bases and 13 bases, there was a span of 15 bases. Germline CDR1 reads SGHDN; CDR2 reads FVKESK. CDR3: CASRLMGTITF. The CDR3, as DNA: TGTGCCAGCAGGCTAATGGGGACGATCACCTTC.

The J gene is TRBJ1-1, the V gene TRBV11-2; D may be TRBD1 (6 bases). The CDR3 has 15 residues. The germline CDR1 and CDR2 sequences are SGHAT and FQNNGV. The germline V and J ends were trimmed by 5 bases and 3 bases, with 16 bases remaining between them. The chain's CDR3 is CASSPGGGADTEAFF. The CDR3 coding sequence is TGTGCCAGCAGCCCCGGGGGGGGGGCGGACACTGAAGCTTTCTTT.

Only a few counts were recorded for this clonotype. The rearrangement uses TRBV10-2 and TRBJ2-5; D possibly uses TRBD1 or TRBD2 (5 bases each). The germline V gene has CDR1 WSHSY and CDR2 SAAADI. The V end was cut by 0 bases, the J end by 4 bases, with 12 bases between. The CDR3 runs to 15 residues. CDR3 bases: TGCGCCAGCAGTGAGTCGAGGGGAGTTCTAGAGACCCAGTACTTC. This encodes CASSESRGVLETQYF.

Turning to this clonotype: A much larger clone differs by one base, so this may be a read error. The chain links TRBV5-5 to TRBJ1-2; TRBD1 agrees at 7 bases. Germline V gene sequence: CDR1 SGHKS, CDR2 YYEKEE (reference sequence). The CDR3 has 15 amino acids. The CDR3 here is CVSSLEGAPNYGYTF. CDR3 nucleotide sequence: TGTGTCAGCAGCTTGGAGGGGGCCCCTAACTATGGCTACACCTTC.